This T cell receptor (beta chain) was found in a study of patients and donors after allogeneic stem cell transplantation. The CDR3 totals 18 residues. Germline CDR1 reads SGHVS; CDR2 reads FQNEAQ. Unmatched junction bases numbered 10, after V lost 0 bases and J lost 4 bases. One entry per CDR3 protein results from TCRdb running MiXCR on the RT-PCR reads. Seen here are 150,000 to 250,000 distinct CDR3 sequences, 41% observed once, and the top ten hold 33%. The chain recombines TRBV7-8 with TRBJ2-1; TRBD1 aligns across 9 bases. The receptor was derived from a human donor who was either an allogeneic HSCT recipient or a stem cell or donor lymphocyte infusion donor (not recorded which). It is not recorded whose cells these are; they may come from a transplant donor. The specimen sequenced was blood, either unsorted or a sorted T cell fraction (not recorded which). CDR3 amino acids: CASSLARTGTGRYNEQFF. CDR3 DNA sequence: TGTGCCAGCAGCTTAGCGCGTACCGGGACAGGGCGTTACAATGAGCAGTTCTTC.